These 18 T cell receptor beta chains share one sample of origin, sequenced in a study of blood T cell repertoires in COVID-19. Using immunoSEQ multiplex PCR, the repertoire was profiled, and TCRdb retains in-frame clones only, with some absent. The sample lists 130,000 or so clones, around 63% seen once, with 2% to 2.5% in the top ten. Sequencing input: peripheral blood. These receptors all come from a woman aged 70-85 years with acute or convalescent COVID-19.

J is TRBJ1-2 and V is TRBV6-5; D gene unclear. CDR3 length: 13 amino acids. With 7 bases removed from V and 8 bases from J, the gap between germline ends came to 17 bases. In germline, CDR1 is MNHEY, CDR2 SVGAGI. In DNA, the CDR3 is TGTGCCAGCAAAAACACCCGGGGTGCGGGCTACACCTTC. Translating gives CASKNTRGAGYTF.

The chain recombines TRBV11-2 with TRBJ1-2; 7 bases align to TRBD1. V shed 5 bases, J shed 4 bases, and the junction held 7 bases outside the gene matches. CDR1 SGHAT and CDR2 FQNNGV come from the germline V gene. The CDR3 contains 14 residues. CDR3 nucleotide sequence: TGTGCCAGCAGCCCACTGACAGGGACCTATGGCTACACCTTC. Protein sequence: CASSPLTGTYGYTF. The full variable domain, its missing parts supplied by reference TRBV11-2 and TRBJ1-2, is EAGVAQSPRYKIIEKRQSVAFWCNPISGHATLYWYQQILGQGPKLLIQFQNNGVVDDSQLPKDRFSAERLKGVDSTLKIQPAKLEDSAVYLCASSPLTGTYGYTFGSGTRLTVV.

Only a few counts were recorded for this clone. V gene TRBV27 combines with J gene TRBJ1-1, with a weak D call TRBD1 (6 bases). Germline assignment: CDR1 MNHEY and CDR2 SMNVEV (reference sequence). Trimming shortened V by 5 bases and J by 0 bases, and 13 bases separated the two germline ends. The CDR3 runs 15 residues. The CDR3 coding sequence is TGTGCCAGCAGTACTTGGACAGACATGAACACTGAAGCTTTCTTT. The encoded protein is CASSTWTDMNTEAFF.

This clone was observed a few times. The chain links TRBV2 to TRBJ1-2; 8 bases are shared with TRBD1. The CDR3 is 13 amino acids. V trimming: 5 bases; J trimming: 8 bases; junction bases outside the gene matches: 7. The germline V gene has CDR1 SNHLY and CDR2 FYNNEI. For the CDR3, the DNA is TGTGCCAGCAGTACAGGGGGGCCTGGCGGCTACACCTTC. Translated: CASSTGGPGGYTF.

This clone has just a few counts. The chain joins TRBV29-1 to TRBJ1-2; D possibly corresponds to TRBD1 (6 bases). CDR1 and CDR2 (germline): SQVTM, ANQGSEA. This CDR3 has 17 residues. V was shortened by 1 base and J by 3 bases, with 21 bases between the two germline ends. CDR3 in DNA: TGCAGCGTTGAAGGCCGGACAGCCACGGCCGAGTACTATGGCTACACCTTC. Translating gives CSVEGRTATAEYYGYTF.

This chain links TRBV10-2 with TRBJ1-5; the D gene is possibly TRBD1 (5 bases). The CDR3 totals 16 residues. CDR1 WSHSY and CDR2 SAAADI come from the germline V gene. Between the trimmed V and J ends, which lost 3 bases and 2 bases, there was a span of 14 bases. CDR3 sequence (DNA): TGCGCCAGCAGTGATAGAGGATTAGGGGGCAATCAGCCCCAGCATTTT. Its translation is CASSDRGLGGNQPQHF.

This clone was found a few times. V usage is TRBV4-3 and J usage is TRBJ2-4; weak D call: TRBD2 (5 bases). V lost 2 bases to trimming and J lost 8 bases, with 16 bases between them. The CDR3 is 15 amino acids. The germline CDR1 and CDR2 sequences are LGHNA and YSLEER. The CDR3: CASSQMLSPEDIQYF. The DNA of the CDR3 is TGCGCCAGCAGCCAAATGTTATCCCCGGAGGACATTCAGTACTTC.

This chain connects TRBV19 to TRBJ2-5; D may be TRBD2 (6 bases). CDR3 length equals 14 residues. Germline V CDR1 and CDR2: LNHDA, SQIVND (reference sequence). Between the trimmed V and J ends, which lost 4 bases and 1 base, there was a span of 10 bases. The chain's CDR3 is CASSNGGAQETQYF. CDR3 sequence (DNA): TGTGCCAGTAGTAACGGGGGAGCCCAAGAGACCCAGTACTTC.

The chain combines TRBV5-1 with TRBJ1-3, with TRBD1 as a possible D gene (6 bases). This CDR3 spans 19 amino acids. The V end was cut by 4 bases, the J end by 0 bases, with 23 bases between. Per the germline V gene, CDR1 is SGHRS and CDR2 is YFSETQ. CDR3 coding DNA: TGCGCCAGCAGCCCTGTAGTTCTTGGGGGCTCGTCCTCTGGAAACACCATATATTTT. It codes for CASSPVVLGGSSSGNTIYF.

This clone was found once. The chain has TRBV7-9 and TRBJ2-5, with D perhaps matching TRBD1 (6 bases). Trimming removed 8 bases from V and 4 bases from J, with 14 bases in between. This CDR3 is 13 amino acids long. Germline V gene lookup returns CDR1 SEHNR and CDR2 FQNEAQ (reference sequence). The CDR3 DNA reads TGTGCCAGCCACACAGGGATCCGAGAGACCCAGTACTTC. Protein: CASHTGIRETQYF.

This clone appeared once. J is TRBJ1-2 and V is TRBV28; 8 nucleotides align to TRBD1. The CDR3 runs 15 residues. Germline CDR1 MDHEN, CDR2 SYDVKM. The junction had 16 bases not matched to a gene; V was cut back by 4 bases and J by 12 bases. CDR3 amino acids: CASSSPGTGNILHTF. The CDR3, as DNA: TGTGCCAGCAGTTCCCCCGGGACAGGCAACATCCTGCACACCTTC.

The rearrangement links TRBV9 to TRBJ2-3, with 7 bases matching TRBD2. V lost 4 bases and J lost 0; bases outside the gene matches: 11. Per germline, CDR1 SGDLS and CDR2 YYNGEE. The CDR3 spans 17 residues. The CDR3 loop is CASSPTTGGSSTDTQYF. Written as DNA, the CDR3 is TGTGCCAGCAGCCCTACCACGGGAGGTAGCAGCACAGATACGCAGTATTTT.

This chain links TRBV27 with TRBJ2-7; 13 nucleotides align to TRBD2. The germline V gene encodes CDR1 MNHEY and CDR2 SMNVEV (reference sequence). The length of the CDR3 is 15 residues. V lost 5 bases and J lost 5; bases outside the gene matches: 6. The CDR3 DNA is TGTGCCAGCAGTCCTACGGGACTAGCGGGGAACGAGCAGTACTTC. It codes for CASSPTGLAGNEQYF.

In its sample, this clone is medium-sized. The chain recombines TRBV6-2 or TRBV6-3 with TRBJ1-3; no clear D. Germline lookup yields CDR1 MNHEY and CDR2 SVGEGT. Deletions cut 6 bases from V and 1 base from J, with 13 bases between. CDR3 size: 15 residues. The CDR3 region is CASSRPRQSGNTIYF. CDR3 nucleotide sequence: TGTGCCAGCAGCCGGCCCAGACAATCTGGAAACACCATATATTTT.

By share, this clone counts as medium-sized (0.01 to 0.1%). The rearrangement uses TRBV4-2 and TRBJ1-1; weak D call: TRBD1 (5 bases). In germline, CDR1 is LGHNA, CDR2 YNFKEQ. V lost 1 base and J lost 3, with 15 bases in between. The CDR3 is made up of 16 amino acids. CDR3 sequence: CASSQGADSYHTEAFF. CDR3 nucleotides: TGTGCCAGCAGCCAAGGGGCAGACAGTTACCACACTGAAGCTTTCTTT.

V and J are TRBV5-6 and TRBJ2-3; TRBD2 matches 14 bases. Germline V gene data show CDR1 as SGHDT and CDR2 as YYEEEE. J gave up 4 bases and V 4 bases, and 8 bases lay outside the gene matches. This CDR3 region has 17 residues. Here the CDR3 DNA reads TGTGCCAGCAGCCCAAGACTAGCGGGAGGGGCCGCAGATACGCAGTATTTT. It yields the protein CASSPRLAGGAADTQYF.

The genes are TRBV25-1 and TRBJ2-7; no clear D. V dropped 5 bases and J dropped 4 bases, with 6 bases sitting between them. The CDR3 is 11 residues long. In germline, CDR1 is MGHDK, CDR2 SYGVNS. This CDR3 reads CASSTLYEQYF. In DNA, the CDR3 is TGTGCCAGCAGTACCCTATACGAGCAGTACTTC.

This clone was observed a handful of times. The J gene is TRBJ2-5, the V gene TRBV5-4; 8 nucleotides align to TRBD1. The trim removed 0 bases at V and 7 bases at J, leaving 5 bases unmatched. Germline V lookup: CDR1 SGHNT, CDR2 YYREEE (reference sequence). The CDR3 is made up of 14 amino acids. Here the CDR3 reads CASSLEGQGVTQYF. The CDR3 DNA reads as TGTGCCAGCAGCTTGGAAGGACAGGGCGTGACCCAGTACTTC.